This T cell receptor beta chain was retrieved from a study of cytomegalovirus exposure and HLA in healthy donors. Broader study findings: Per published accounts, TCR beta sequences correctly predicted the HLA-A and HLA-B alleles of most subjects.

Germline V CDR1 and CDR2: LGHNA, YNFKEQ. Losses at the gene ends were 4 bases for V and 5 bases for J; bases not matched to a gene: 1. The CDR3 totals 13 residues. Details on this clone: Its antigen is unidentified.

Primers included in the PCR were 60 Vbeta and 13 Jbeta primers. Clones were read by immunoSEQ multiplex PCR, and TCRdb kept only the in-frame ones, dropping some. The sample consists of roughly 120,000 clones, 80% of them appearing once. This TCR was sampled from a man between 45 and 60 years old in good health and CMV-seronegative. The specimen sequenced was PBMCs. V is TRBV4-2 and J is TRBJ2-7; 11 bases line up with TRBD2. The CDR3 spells CASSRGLADEQYF. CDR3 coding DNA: TGTGCCAGCAGCCGGGGACTAGCGGACGAGCAGTACTTC.